This T cell receptor beta chain appears in the sequencing data of a study of OX40 agonist ivuxolimab in advanced cancers. The method was immunoSEQ multiplex PCR; TCRdb's version includes in-frame clones alone and lacks a portion of them. The table has about 130,000 clones, 85% to 95% seen once; the top ten hold roughly 1%. The CDR3 is 12 amino acids. Germline V gene lookup returns CDR1 SGHNT and CDR2 YENEEA. Trimming removed 5 bases at V and 3 bases at J, with 5 bases between. This clone was detected only once. The source of this sequence is an adult with an advanced solid tumor such as melanoma, head and neck, liver or kidney cancer. The source material was CD4+ or CD8+ T cells sorted from blood, sampled in a trial of the OX40 agonist ivuxolimab. This chain uses TRBV11-3 with TRBJ2-1; no firm D call. Here the CDR3 reads CASSQDYNEQFF. The CDR3, as DNA: TGTGCCAGCAGCCAGGACTACAATGAGCAGTTCTTC. Full variable domain (outside the CDR3, taken from reference TRBV11-3 and TRBJ2-1): EAGVVQSPRYKIIEKKQPVAFWCNPISGHNTLYWYLQNLGQGPELLIRYENEEAVDDSQLPKDRFSAERLKGVDSTLKIQPAELGDSAVYLCASSQDYNEQFFGPGTRLTVL.